The 26 T cell receptor beta chains reported below all come from one sample, sequenced in a study of post-analysis software for immune sequencing data. General observations from the study: Patients used roughly five TRBV segments, including TRBV5-6, TRBV5-1 and TRBV20-1, more often than controls.

No antigens are known for them. cDNA libraries of TCR beta carried unique molecular identifiers. One entry per CDR3 protein, called by TCRdb with MiXCR from the PCR reads. The sample includes a few hundred thousand distinct CDR3 sequences, roughly 34% of them seen just once. Material for sequencing was blood. The receptors derive from a girl younger than 18 with multiple sclerosis.

This clonotype turned up a few times. V gene TRBV29-1 combines with J gene TRBJ1-1; D not certain. V lost 1 base, J lost 0 bases, and 6 bases lay in between. CDR3 size: 13 residues. Looked up from germline, CDR1 is SQVTM and CDR2 is ANQGSEA. The CDR3 is CSVEGGLNTEAFF. CDR3 DNA: TGCAGCGTTGAAGGGGGATTGAACACTGAAGCTTTCTTT.

This clonotype was counted a few times. The chain couples TRBV7-9 to TRBJ1-2; D ambiguous. Deletions cut 4 bases from V and 4 bases from J, with 10 bases between. The CDR3 contains 13 residues. Per germline, CDR1 SEHNR and CDR2 FQNEAQ (reference sequence). The DNA of the CDR3 is TGTGCCAGCAGCTCTCGTAGAGGCTATGGCTACACCTTC. This translates into CASSSRRGYGYTF.

The V gene is TRBV5-1, the J gene TRBJ2-1; no reliable D call. Germline V gives CDR1 SGHRS, CDR2 YFSETQ. With 0 bases removed from V and 8 bases from J, the gap between germline ends came to 9 bases. The CDR3 has 13 residues. CDR3: CASSLDGFDEQFF. CDR3 bases: TGCGCCAGCAGCTTGGACGGGTTTGATGAGCAGTTCTTC.

This clonotype has a handful of counts. The chain is built from TRBV2 and TRBJ1-1; tentatively, D is TRBD1 (6 bases). The CDR3 covers 16 residues. V was shortened by 1 base and J by 6 bases, with 18 bases between the two germline ends. Germline CDR1 reads SNHLY; CDR2 reads FYNNEI. The CDR3, as DNA: TGTGCCAGCAGTGAAGGGCCTGGACAGCTTAAGGCTGAAGCTTTCTTT. Translation gives CASSEGPGQLKAEAFF.

This chain joins TRBV7-9 and TRBJ2-4; TRBD1 agrees at 7 bases. V dropped 5 bases and J dropped 2; count of bases not matched to a gene: 9. Germline CDR1 reads SEHNR; CDR2 reads FQNEAQ (reference sequence). The CDR3 has 16 residues. The CDR3 is CASSRDRESSKNIQYF. The CDR3 DNA sequence: TGTGCCAGCAGCCGTGACAGGGAGTCTTCCAAAAACATTCAGTACTTC.

This clonotype has more than one count but fewer than ten. V is TRBV11-3 and J is TRBJ2-3; D unclear. Trimming left V 5 bases short and J 1 base short, with 7 bases between. CDR1 SGHNT and CDR2 YENEEA come from the germline V gene. CDR3 length equals 13 residues. CDR3 region: CASSHGRTDTQYF. CDR3 bases: TGTGCCAGCAGCCACGGGCGCACAGATACGCAGTATTTT.

V usage is TRBV20-1 and J usage is TRBJ2-3; no clear D. Per germline, CDR1 DFQATT and CDR2 SNEGSKA (reference sequence). Trimming pared 4 bases from V and 3 bases from J, leaving 11 bases between. The CDR3 covers 13 residues. CDR3 in amino acids: CSATLKTTDTQYF. The CDR3 coding sequence is TGCAGTGCTACCTTGAAGACTACAGATACGCAGTATTTT.

This clonotype appeared a few times. CDR3 in DNA: TGTGCCAGCAGCTTAGAATTTCTAGTCAATGAGCAGTTCTTC. Translating it yields CASSLEFLVNEQFF. The rearrangement joins TRBV7-2 to TRBJ2-1; D not certain. The germline gives CDR1 SGHTA, CDR2 FQGNSA. The CDR3 is 14 residues long. V was pared by 1 base and J by 6 bases, with 10 bases between.

This clonotype was found a few times. CDR3 region: CASSPGPGGIKNIQYF. The CDR3 DNA sequence: TGCGCCAGCAGCCCAGGACCTGGGGGAATCAAAAACATTCAGTACTTC. The V gene is TRBV5-1, the J gene TRBJ2-4; tentatively, D is TRBD1 or TRBD2 (5 bases each). Trimming took off 4 bases at V and 3 bases at J, with 17 bases between the two ends. CDR3 length: 16 amino acids. The germline V gene encodes CDR1 SGHRS and CDR2 YFSETQ. Variable domain in full (rest from reference TRBV5-1 and TRBJ2-4): KAGVTQTPRYLIKTRGQQVTLSCSPISGHRSVSWYQQTPGQGLQFLFEYFSETQRNKGNFPGRFSGRQFSNSRSEMNVSTLELGDSALYLCASSPGPGGIKNIQYFGAGTRLSVL.

This clonotype was picked up a small number of times. The chain links TRBV6-1 to TRBJ2-1; no clear D gene. Germline V gene lookup returns CDR1 MNHNS and CDR2 SASEGT. Trimming removed 3 bases at V and 0 bases at J, with 9 bases between. The CDR3 runs 15 residues. CDR3 loop: CASSDTTRSYNEQFF. CDR3 nucleotide sequence: TGTGCCAGCAGTGATACTACCCGCTCCTACAATGAGCAGTTCTTC.

This chain links TRBV7-6 with TRBJ1-1; possibly TRBD1 for D (6 bases). Germline V gives CDR1 SGHVS, CDR2 FNYEAQ. Trimming pared 5 bases from V and 7 bases from J, leaving 11 bases between. The CDR3 covers 12 residues. The CDR3 region is CASSPYRDEAFF. The CDR3 DNA sequence: TGTGCCAGCAGCCCTTACAGGGATGAAGCTTTCTTT.

Worth noting for this clonotype: The junction departs from the called germline gene at one end, perhaps through a read error. The chain's CDR3 is CASSQEAFRGQKEKRFF. The CDR3 DNA follows: TGTGCCAGCAGCCAAGAAGCGTTCCGGGGTCAGAAGGAAAAACGGTTTTTT. J is TRBJ1-4 and V is TRBV3-1; no clear D. Germline CDR1 is LGHDT and CDR2 is YNNKEL (reference sequence). The CDR3 runs to 17 residues. The variable domain in full, completed from reference TRBV3-1 and TRBJ1-4, reads DTAVSQTPKYLVTQMGNDKSIKCEQNLGHDTMYWYKQDSKKFLKIMFSYNNKELIINETVPNRFSPKSPDKAHLNLHINSLELGDSAVYFCASSQEAFRGQKEKRFFGSGTQLSVL.

The CDR3 spells CAIGTSGRGTQYF. DNA for the CDR3: TGTGCCATAGGGACTTCGGGCAGGGGAACGCAGTATTTT. This sequence joins TRBV12-3 or TRBV12-4 and TRBJ2-3; D is possibly TRBD1 or TRBD2 (6 bases each). The V gene lost 10 bases and the J gene lost 9 bases, with 20 bases spanning the gap. This CDR3 is 13 amino acids long.

The chain has TRBV5-1 and TRBJ2-3; TRBD1 matches 8 bases. Unmatched junction bases numbered 5, after V lost 2 bases and J lost 6 bases. This CDR3 has 14 amino acids. Germline CDR1 is SGHRS and CDR2 is YFSETQ. The CDR3 protein is CASSFAGGADTQYF. Here the CDR3 DNA reads TGCGCCAGCAGCTTTGCAGGGGGCGCTGATACGCAGTATTTT.

V and J are TRBV7-9 and TRBJ2-7, with a weak D call TRBD2 (6 bases). CDR1 is SEHNR, CDR2 FQNEAQ, per germline (reference sequence). Trimming took off 5 bases at V and 4 bases at J, with 12 bases between the two ends. This CDR3 has 13 residues. The CDR3 DNA follows: TGTGCCAGCAGCCCCCACGGGGGTTACGAGCAGTACTTC. Protein: CASSPHGGYEQYF.

This rearrangement joins TRBV2 to TRBJ2-3; D is unresolved. The CDR3 has 14 amino acids. Trimming took off 4 bases at V and 0 bases at J, with 8 bases between the two ends. Germline V gene data show CDR1 as SNHLY and CDR2 as FYNNEI. As DNA, the CDR3 is TGTGCCAGCAGTGGCCCTATGAGCACAGATACGCAGTATTTT. Translated: CASSGPMSTDTQYF.

For this clonotype: Being one base from a much bigger clone, this may be a read error. The chain has TRBV29-1 and TRBJ2-7; 9 nucleotides line up with TRBD2. The germline V gene has CDR1 SQVTM and CDR2 ANQGSEA. The CDR3 is 13 residues long. CDR3 sequence: CSVSGGPSYGQYF. For the CDR3, the DNA is TGCAGCGTTAGCGGGGGGCCGAGCTACGGGCAGTACTTC.

There are a few counts of this clonotype. At one boundary the junction diverges from the germline segment, which might be a read error. The genes are TRBV4-1 and TRBJ2-7; 8 bases line up with TRBD1. Germline V gene lookup returns CDR1 MGHRA and CDR2 YSYEKL. The CDR3 runs 16 residues. CDR3 protein: CASSSPTGDIVYGQYF. CDR3 DNA: TGCGCCAGCAGCTCTCCGACAGGGGATATAGTCTACGGGCAGTACTTC.

This rearrangement joins TRBV4-1 to TRBJ2-4, with 11 bases aligning to TRBD2. The length of the CDR3 is 15 residues. Germline loops: CDR1 MGHRA, CDR2 YSYEKL. V lost 3 bases and J lost 12; bases outside the gene matches: 10. CDR3 sequence reads: CASSHPLAGATPQYF. Written as DNA, the CDR3 is TGCGCCAGCAGCCACCCACTAGCGGGGGCCACCCCTCAGTACTTC.

This clonotype showed up just a few times. The chain combines TRBV27 with TRBJ2-5; D is unresolved. Per germline, CDR1 MNHEY and CDR2 SMNVEV (reference sequence). Trimming pared 8 bases from V and 12 bases from J, leaving 13 bases between. The CDR3 is made up of 10 amino acids. This CDR3 reads CASAPTEEYF. The CDR3 DNA reads TGTGCCAGCGCCCCTACCGAGGAGTACTTC.

This clonotype was picked up one time. A read error may explain this, as a much larger clone is one base away. V is TRBV11-2 and J is TRBJ2-7, with 9 bases matching TRBD2. The CDR3 totals 17 residues. The J segment lost 0 bases and the V segment lost 5 bases, leaving 11 bases of the junction unmatched. The germline CDR1 and CDR2 sequences are SGHAT and FQNNGV. CDR3 sequence: CASSTLAGTRSSYEQYF. CDR3 DNA sequence: TGTGCCAGCAGCACCCTAGCGGGGACCAGGAGCTCCTACGAGCAGTACTTC.

The V and J genes are TRBV20-1 and TRBJ1-6, with unresolved D. The CDR3 has 15 amino acids. V lost 8 bases, J lost 1 base, and 15 bases lay in between. The germline V gene encodes CDR1 DFQATT and CDR2 SNEGSKA (reference sequence). The CDR3 is CSKRWVGSYNSPLHF. The DNA of the CDR3 is TGCAGTAAAAGATGGGTCGGGTCCTATAATTCACCCCTCCACTTT.

The DNA of the CDR3 is TGCGCCAGCAGCCAGCGAGAGACCCAAGAGACCCAGTACTTC. This gives the protein CASSQRETQETQYF. V gene TRBV4-1 combines with J gene TRBJ2-5; no definite D call. CDR1 MGHRA and CDR2 YSYEKL come from the germline V gene. CDR3 length: 14 residues. Deletions cut 3 bases from V and 1 base from J, with 9 bases between.

This clonotype was found a few times. The chain has TRBV27 and TRBJ1-2; TRBD1 aligns across 9 bases. The CDR3 has 13 amino acids. From germline, CDR1 is MNHEY and CDR2 SMNVEV (reference sequence). The V segment lost 5 bases and the J segment 5 bases; nucleotides outside the gene matches: 3. The DNA for the CDR3 is TGTGCCAGCAGTACTGGACAGGGGTATGGCTACACCTTC. Its translation is CASSTGQGYGYTF.

This clonotype has more than one count but fewer than ten. This chain uses TRBV2 with TRBJ2-7; 13 bases line up with TRBD2. The CDR3 extends over 12 amino acids. CDR1 and CDR2 (germline): SNHLY, FYNNEI. V lost 9 bases to trimming and J lost 6 bases; unmatched junction nucleotides: 2. CDR3 sequence reads: CARGTSGAEQYF. Written as DNA, the CDR3 is TGTGCCAGAGGGACTAGCGGGGCCGAGCAGTACTTC.

The genes are TRBV2 and TRBJ2-5; possibly TRBD2 for D (5 bases). The CDR3 is 13 residues long. V lost 3 bases to trimming and J lost 7 bases, with 12 bases between them. Germline V CDR1 and CDR2: SNHLY, FYNNEI. CDR3 coding DNA: TGTGCCAGCAGTGAGGGGAGTCTCGGGACCCAGTACTTC. Protein: CASSEGSLGTQYF.